These 5 T cell receptor beta chains came from one sample sequenced in a study of T cells after yellow fever vaccination. TCRdb re-called the 5' RACE reads through MiXCR, storing one row per CDR3 protein. The table includes a few hundred thousand distinct CDR3 sequences, less than 20% detected once. Material: PBMCs, obtained 5 to 6 days after the first yellow fever vaccination. The source of these receptors is a man in his late teens or twenties who received the YFV17D yellow fever vaccine.

This chain links TRBV6-1 with TRBJ2-7, with TRBD1 as a possible D gene (6 bases). Trimming left V 10 bases short and J 0 bases short, with 16 bases between. This CDR3 has 14 amino acids. Germline CDR1 is MNHNS and CDR2 is SASEGT. CDR3 in amino acids: CATSQGRNSYEQYF. The CDR3 DNA follows: TGTGCCACCTCCCAGGGGAGAAACTCCTACGAGCAGTACTTC.

This clonotype was counted between two and nine times. V and J are TRBV29-1 and TRBJ2-3; D is unresolved. CDR1 is SQVTM and CDR2 is ANQGSEA in the germline V gene. The CDR3 totals 12 residues. V was trimmed by 5 bases and J by 2 bases, leaving 8 bases between them. The CDR3, as DNA: TGCAGCGTTACGCAGTACACAGATACGCAGTATTTT. Its translation: CSVTQYTDTQYF.

The gene calls are TRBV5-6 and TRBJ2-3; D unclear. CDR1 is SGHDT, CDR2 YYEEEE, per germline. Trimming took off 4 bases at V and 4 bases at J, with 13 bases between the two ends. CDR3 length: 14 amino acids. The CDR3 is CASSRWTAADTQYF. In nucleotides, the CDR3 is TGTGCCAGCAGCCGATGGACGGCGGCAGATACGCAGTATTTT.

V is TRBV20-1 and J is TRBJ1-2, with no clear D. CDR3 length: 11 residues. Germline CDR1 and CDR2: DFQATT and SNEGSKA (reference sequence). V was pared by 6 bases and J by 1 base, with 6 bases between. CDR3: CSAADNYGYTF. For the CDR3, the DNA is TGCAGTGCCGCGGATAACTATGGCTACACCTTC.

J is TRBJ2-1 and V is TRBV12-3 or TRBV12-4; unclear D gene. The ends were cut back, 5 bases at V and 4 bases at J, with 9 bases in the middle. CDR3 length equals 13 residues. The CDR3 nucleotides are TGTGCCAGCAGTCCGATGGTGTACAATGAGCAGTTCTTC. Amino acids: CASSPMVYNEQFF.